Listed here are 27 T cell receptor beta chains from one sample, sequenced in a study of T cells after yellow fever vaccination. TCRdb passed the 5' RACE reads through MiXCR, listing each CDR3 protein once. The data show a few hundred thousand distinct CDR3 sequences, around 3.6% seen once. Material: PBMCs, obtained on the day of the yellow fever booster vaccination. The receptors stem from a man aged 18-30 years who received the YFV17D yellow fever vaccine.

This clonotype has just a few counts. This rearrangement joins TRBV29-1 to TRBJ1-1; D is possibly TRBD1 (5 bases). V was shortened by 5 bases and J by 7 bases, with 14 bases between the two germline ends. Per the germline V gene, CDR1 is SQVTM and CDR2 is ANQGSEA. The CDR3 covers 12 residues. The CDR3 loop reads CSVPDGASEAFF. The DNA of the CDR3 is TGCAGCGTTCCGGACGGGGCGAGTGAAGCTTTCTTT.

This clonotype was recorded at least ten times. V is TRBV10-3 and J is TRBJ2-3, with 16 bases lining up with TRBD2. The CDR3 is made up of 18 amino acids. V trimming: 3 bases; J trimming: 4 bases; junction bases outside the gene matches: 7. From germline, CDR1 is ENHRY and CDR2 SYGVKD. As DNA, the CDR3 is TGTGCCATCAGTGAAACCGGGACTAGCGGGGGGGCCGCAGATACGCAGTATTTT. Translated: CAISETGTSGGAADTQYF.

This clonotype occurred many times. V is TRBV7-2 and J is TRBJ2-1; TRBD2 matches at 8 bases. The CDR3 spans 16 residues. Germline V gene data show CDR1 as SGHTA and CDR2 as FQGNSA. V shed 6 bases and J 0 bases; nucleotides not matched to a gene: 7. The CDR3 region is CASRSPGGGSYNEQFF. DNA of the CDR3: TGTGCCAGCAGATCCCCGGGGGGGGGCTCCTACAATGAGCAGTTCTTC.

The V call is TRBV6-5, the J call TRBJ1-3; unclear D gene. CDR1 and CDR2 from the germline V gene are MNHEY and SVGAGI. The ends were cut back, 2 bases at V and 0 bases at J, with 14 bases in the middle. The CDR3 has 17 amino acids. In DNA, the CDR3 is TGTGCCAGCAGTTACCTGGAGGAGTACTTCTCTGGAAACACCATATATTTT. Translating it yields CASSYLEEYFSGNTIYF.

This clonotype occurred many times. The chain carries TRBV5-1 and TRBJ2-3, with TRBD2 as a possible D gene (5 bases). The V and J ends lost 7 bases and 4 bases respectively, with 19 bases between them. Looked up from germline, CDR1 is SGHRS and CDR2 is YFSETQ. This CDR3 is built from 15 residues. The CDR3 reads CASQLGEKEPDTQYF. CDR3 DNA: TGCGCCAGCCAGTTGGGAGAAAAGGAACCAGATACGCAGTATTTT.

This clonotype came up a few times. The chain couples TRBV14 to TRBJ2-7; 7 bases fit TRBD2. With V trimmed by 1 base and J by 7 bases, 4 bases remained unmatched. The CDR3 loop spans 13 amino acids. Germline V gene sequence: CDR1 SGHDN, CDR2 FVKESK. The CDR3 nucleotides are TGTGCCAGCAGCCAAGCCGGGGGGTCGGAGCAGTACGTC. Amino acids: CASSQAGGSEQYV.

V and J are TRBV6-2 or TRBV6-3 and TRBJ1-2; TRBD1 matches at 7 bases. Germline CDR1 MNHEY, CDR2 SVGEGT. The J segment lost 6 bases and the V segment lost 8 bases, leaving 9 bases of the junction unmatched. The length of the CDR3 is 13 residues. In nucleotides, the CDR3 is TGTGCCAGCCCCCCGACAGGGATCCATGGCTACACCTTC. It yields the protein CASPPTGIHGYTF.

This clonotype was seen at least ten times. The chain recombines TRBV9 with TRBJ2-3, with D perhaps TRBD2 (6 bases). The length of the CDR3 is 16 residues. V gave up 0 bases and J gave up 2 bases, with 13 bases separating them. Germline loops: CDR1 SGDLS, CDR2 YYNGEE. This CDR3 reads CASSVAGPGDTDTQYF. The CDR3 bases are TGTGCCAGCAGCGTAGCTGGGCCGGGGGACACAGATACGCAGTATTTT.

The genes are TRBV5-1 and TRBJ1-2, with D maybe TRBD1 (6 bases). V was pared by 4 bases and J by 5 bases, with 18 bases between. Per the germline V gene, CDR1 is SGHRS and CDR2 is YFSETQ. This CDR3 has 15 residues. The CDR3 region has the DNA TGCGCCAGCAGCGAGGGACACGGGGAGGATTATGGCTACACCTTC. Translating gives CASSEGHGEDYGYTF.

This clonotype was seen repeatedly, ten times or more. The chain recombines TRBV5-1 with TRBJ1-4; TRBD1 might be the D (5 bases). V was shortened by 4 bases and J by 2 bases, with 12 bases between the two germline ends. The CDR3 has 15 amino acids. Germline lookup yields CDR1 SGHRS and CDR2 YFSETQ. In DNA form, the CDR3 reads TGCGCCAGCAGCCTCGAAGGGGCGACTAATGAAAAACTGTTTTTT. Translation: CASSLEGATNEKLFF.

In this sample, this clonotype turned up many times. The V call is TRBV28, the J call TRBJ2-6; D is undetermined. This CDR3 region has 12 residues. CDR1 MDHEN and CDR2 SYDVKM come from the germline V gene. The ends were cut back, 4 bases at V and 4 bases at J, with 2 bases in the middle. This CDR3 is CASSSGANVLTF. The CDR3 nucleotides read TGTGCCAGCAGTTCCGGGGCCAACGTCCTGACTTTC.

The sample holds many counts of this clonotype. The chain couples TRBV12-3 or TRBV12-4 to TRBJ1-1; D might be TRBD1 (6 bases). Trimming removed 2 bases from V and 2 bases from J, with 9 bases in between. The CDR3 is 14 residues long. The CDR3 sequence: CASSLTGKNTEAFF. CDR3 nucleotide sequence: TGTGCCAGCAGTTTAACAGGGAAAAACACTGAAGCTTTCTTT.

This clonotype has more than one count but fewer than ten. The chain has TRBV7-9 and TRBJ2-7, with a weak D call TRBD2 (6 bases). V was shortened by 3 bases and J by 5 bases, with 11 bases between the two germline ends. CDR1 and CDR2 (germline): SEHNR, FQNEAQ (reference sequence). There are 13 residues in the CDR3. The CDR3 DNA is TGTGCCAGCAGCTTTTTGGGGGGAGACGAGCAGTACGTC. This translates into CASSFLGGDEQYV.

In this sample, this clonotype turned up many times. V and J are TRBV3-1 and TRBJ2-7; 7 bases agree with TRBD1. The CDR3 contains 15 residues. Germline V gives CDR1 LGHDT, CDR2 YNNKEL (reference sequence). Losses at the gene ends were 3 bases for V and 0 bases for J; bases not matched to a gene: 5. CDR3 sequence reads: CASSHPGQASYEQYF. CDR3 bases: TGTGCCAGCAGCCACCCCGGACAGGCCTCCTACGAGCAGTACTTC.

The table lists this clonotype with a count of one. The J gene is TRBJ1-4, the V gene TRBV6-6, with a tentative D call TRBD1 (6 bases). With 6 bases removed from V and 7 bases from J, the gap between germline ends came to 15 bases. Germline V CDR1 and CDR2: MNHNY, SVGAGI (reference sequence). This CDR3 has 14 residues. CDR3 sequence reads: CASRLQGTGEKLFF. In nucleotides, the CDR3 is TGTGCCAGCAGGCTACAGGGAACCGGTGAAAAACTGTTTTTT.

Many counts were recorded for this clonotype. V and J are TRBV7-6 and TRBJ2-1, with a tentative D call TRBD2 (6 bases). Germline V gives CDR1 SGHVS, CDR2 FNYEAQ. The CDR3 covers 15 residues. V was shortened by 3 bases and J by 3 bases, with 12 bases between the two germline ends. The CDR3 nucleotides read TGTGCCAGCAGCTTTCGTAGCGGCCTCTACAATGAGCAGTTCTTC. This translates into CASSFRSGLYNEQFF. The variable domain in full, with the rest retrieved from reference TRBV7-6 and TRBJ2-1, is GAGVSQSPRYKVTKRGQDVALRCDPISGHVSLYWYRQALGQGPEFLTYFNYEAQQDKSGLPNDRFSAERPEGSISTLTIQRTEQRDSAMYRCASSFRSGLYNEQFFGPGTRLTVL.

This clonotype was observed a few times. The genes are TRBV6-6 and TRBJ1-1; no clear D gene. CDR3 size: 14 residues. Germline values: CDR1 MNHNY, CDR2 SVGAGI (reference sequence). Trimming took off 8 bases at V and 2 bases at J, with 15 bases between the two ends. CDR3 coding DNA: TGTGCCAGCCGAGAATCCAAGGTTAACACTGAAGCTTTCTTT. Protein product: CASRESKVNTEAFF.

This clonotype has at least ten counts. V and J are TRBV7-2 and TRBJ2-1; D possibly uses TRBD1 or TRBD2 (7 bases each). Trimming pared 6 bases from V and 9 bases from J, leaving 18 bases between. Germline assignment: CDR1 SGHTA and CDR2 FQGNSA. CDR3 length equals 14 residues. CDR3 bases: TGTGCCAGCAGGTTGACAGGGAGGGTTAGTGAGCAGTTCTTC. Its translation is CASRLTGRVSEQFF.

This clonotype was observed at least ten times. The chain uses TRBV7-8 and TRBJ1-5, with D perhaps TRBD1 (6 bases). This CDR3 has 15 amino acids. Germline V CDR1 and CDR2: SGHVS, FQNEAQ. V lost 1 base to trimming and J lost 3 bases, with 10 bases between them. The chain's CDR3 is CASSLGGQINQPQHF. CDR3 DNA sequence: TGTGCCAGCAGCTTAGGAGGACAGATCAATCAGCCCCAGCATTTT.

This clonotype has a handful of counts. This chain connects TRBV28 to TRBJ2-3; 7 bases are shared with TRBD2. The germline V gene has CDR1 MDHEN and CDR2 SYDVKM. The ends lost 4 bases at V and 3 bases at J; junction bases unmatched: 7. The CDR3 consists of 15 residues. DNA of the CDR3: TGTGCCAGCAGTTCCCCTAGCGGCGGTACAGATACGCAGTATTTT. Its protein is CASSSPSGGTDTQYF.

Many counts were recorded for this clonotype. The chain links TRBV4-3 to TRBJ2-3, with 12 bases matching TRBD1. This CDR3 has 17 residues. Unmatched junction bases numbered 10, after V lost 1 base and J lost 8 bases. CDR1 is LGHNA and CDR2 is YSLEER in the germline V gene. The CDR3 bases are TGCGCCAGCAGCCAAGCCGGGACAGGGGGCATTTTTGGTACGCAGTATTTT. This encodes CASSQAGTGGIFGTQYF.

This clonotype was detected ten times or more. J is TRBJ2-2 and V is TRBV27, with 8 bases fitting TRBD2. Germline CDR1 is MNHEY and CDR2 is SMNVEV (reference sequence). V lost 3 bases to trimming and J lost 6 bases; unmatched junction nucleotides: 9. The CDR3 loop spans 16 amino acids. CDR3 region: CASSFIMLRGAGELFF. The DNA for the CDR3 is TGTGCCAGCAGTTTCATTATGTTGCGGGGGGCCGGGGAGCTGTTTTTT.

In its sample, this clonotype was seen a few times. The CDR3 DNA is TGTGCCACCAGTGGGTGGGAGACCGGGGAGCTGTTTTTT. Protein: CATSGWETGELFF. V gene TRBV24-1 combines with J gene TRBJ2-2, with D possibly being TRBD2 (5 bases). V was clipped by 5 bases and J by 5 bases, with 8 bases between them. This CDR3 has 13 amino acids. Germline V gene lookup returns CDR1 KGHDR and CDR2 SFDVKD.

Only a few counts were recorded for this clonotype. This chain connects TRBV12-3 or TRBV12-4 to TRBJ2-2; D is unresolved. The CDR3 runs to 14 residues. V lost 6 bases and J 4 bases, leaving 12 bases between the germline ends. CDR3 sequence reads: CASRLSYGTGELFF. Here the CDR3 DNA reads TGTGCCAGCAGACTCAGCTACGGCACCGGGGAGCTGTTTTTT.

This clonotype was detected only once. V is TRBV4-2 and J is TRBJ2-3; 7 positions agree with TRBD2. CDR1 and CDR2 from the germline V gene are LGHNA and YNFKEQ. V trimming: 0 bases; J trimming: 5 bases; junction bases outside the gene matches: 8. The CDR3 contains 16 residues. DNA for the CDR3: TGTGCCAGCAGCCAAGAGTTGACTAGCTGGGTAGATACGCAGTATTTT. The encoded protein is CASSQELTSWVDTQYF.

The table lists this clonotype with a few counts. The rearrangement links TRBV5-4 to TRBJ1-2; D might be TRBD1 (5 bases). The CDR3 totals 13 residues. CDR1 is SGHNT and CDR2 is YYREEE in the germline V gene (reference sequence). Trimming pared 0 bases from V and 7 bases from J, leaving 10 bases between. The CDR3 DNA sequence: TGTGCCAGCAGCTTGGACACAGGTGGTGGCTACACCTTC. This translates into CASSLDTGGGYTF.

This clonotype was observed at least ten times. This sequence joins TRBV5-8 and TRBJ2-5, with a weak D call TRBD1 (5 bases). The CDR3 contains 15 residues. Trimming removed 0 bases at V and 5 bases at J, with 14 bases between. Germline loops: CDR1 SGHTS, CDR2 YDEGEE. CDR3 loop: CASSLGIDSRETQYF. In DNA form, the CDR3 reads TGTGCCAGCAGCTTGGGAATAGACAGCCGGGAGACCCAGTACTTC.